This T cell receptor (beta chain) was sequenced in a study of cytomegalovirus exposure and HLA in healthy donors. Study results and caveats: TCR beta sequences numbering under 20,000 were associated with HLA alleles at 0.05 false discovery rate in a later analysis. Cytomegalovirus-associated TCR beta chains were listed, numbering roughly 150. Specificity of a few CMV-associated chains for CMV antigens was verified in vitro.

This clone was recorded once. The antigen remains undetermined. V gave up 10 bases and J gave up 7 bases, with 11 bases separating them. The CDR3 is made up of 10 amino acids. The germline V gene encodes CDR1 MDHEN and CDR2 SYDVKM. A multiplex PCR was run with 60 Vbeta primers and 13 Jbeta primers. Original processing methods: In a later analysis, the count reached 82 million or so unique TCR beta chains, with roughly 9.9 million shared. Method: immunoSEQ multiplex PCR; TCRdb's copy keeps in-frame clones and lacks some. V, J and clone size were drawn from that table, and D and trimming were deduced from the DNA. This table has roughly 150,000 clones, roughly 80% appearing once.

The chain links TRBV28 to TRBJ2-7; D may be TRBD2 (7 bases). Sequenced sample: PBMCs. This TCR came from a male donor in good health and CMV-seronegative. CDR3: CATRGGEQYF. CDR3 nucleotides: TGTGCCACCAGGGGAGGGGAGCAGTACTTC.